This T cell receptor beta chain was sequenced in a study of T cell responses to AZD1222 COVID-19 vaccine. This clone was seen a single time. Its target is unknown. V lost 6 bases and J 5 bases, leaving 16 bases between the germline ends. The germline gives CDR1 WSHSY, CDR2 SAAADI. The CDR3 contains 14 residues. Study results and caveats: Repertoires were sampled only after the peak T cell response.

Measured with immunoSEQ multiplex PCR; TCRdb has only the in-frame clones, and not every one. The sample contains around 170,000 clones, 90% of which appear only once. V gene TRBV10-2 combines with J gene TRBJ1-1, with D possibly matching TRBD1 (5 bases). This TCR came from an adult in good health. The sequencing here drew on peripheral blood, taken on day 0 of AZD1222 vaccination. CDR3 DNA: TGCGCCAGCAGCGCAGCGCAGGGAGAGACTGAAGCTTTCTTT. Its protein product is CASSAAQGETEAFF.